The entry below gives a single TCR beta chain sequence along with its context. Its antigen is still unknown. A read error may account for a junction end that differs from germline. The data originate from a study of OX40 agonist ivuxolimab in advanced cancers. About the study: Enrolled patients in dose escalation had cancers that were hepatocellular carcinoma, melanoma, renal cell or head and neck cancer. General study findings and limits: Antigen specificity remained undetermined for the expanded peripheral T cells.

The table came from immunoSEQ multiplex PCR; TCRdb's copy has only in-frame clones and leaves some out. The data contain 35,000 to 45,000 clones, 80% to 90% of them singletons. CDR1 SNHLY and CDR2 FYNNEI come from the germline V gene. The CDR3 consists of 14 residues. V usage is TRBV2 and J usage is TRBJ2-7; TRBD1 matches at 7 bases. The specimen comprised CD4+ or CD8+ T cells sorted from blood, sampled in a trial of the OX40 agonist ivuxolimab. The TCR originated in an adult with an advanced solid tumor such as melanoma, head and neck, liver or kidney cancer. The CDR3 loop reads CASSEQRQGYGQYF. As DNA, the CDR3 is TGTGCCAGCAGTGAACAGAGACAGGGTTACGGGCAGTACTTC.